Listed below are T cell receptor beta chains from one sample, sequenced in a study of blood T cells in healthy people across ages. TCRdb redid the calling of the 5' RACE reads with MiXCR, one entry per CDR3 protein. Of approximately 850,000 distinct CDR3 sequences detected, around 43% appear once; the ten largest clones hold roughly 18%. Sequenced input: blood. Receptors were obtained from a man in his 60s in good health. CDR3s leave out the opening cysteine and the closing phenylalanine or tryptophan. A D gene is named only where the DNA matches it firmly. Clone size is not always given. Where it is, it says once, few, many or a class for expanded clones.

v_call,d_call,cdr3_length,j_call,clone_size,cdr3_aa
TRBV27,NA,11,TRBJ1-2,NA,ASRLTGLGGYT
TRBV20-1,NA,11,TRBJ2-7,few,SARRDNPYEQY
TRBV29-1,TRBD1,12,TRBJ1-3,few,SARPGQGRNTIY
TRBV24-1,NA,9,TRBJ2-7,NA,ATSDGDEQY
TRBV6-1,TRBD1,14,TRBJ1-4,NA,ASSVRTGATNEKLF
TRBV25-1,TRBD1,14,TRBJ2-7,NA,ASSEQGAKQTYEQY
TRBV5-8,NA,10,TRBJ2-1,few,ASSLGRHEQF
TRBV4-2,NA,14,TRBJ2-5,NA,ASSLGVGEIGETQY
TRBV6-2/TRBV6-3,TRBD2,15,TRBJ2-3,NA,ASSYTRTSGDHSTQY
TRBV5-4,NA,12,TRBJ2-7,NA,ASSSARGSHEQY
TRBV5-1,NA,13,TRBJ1-1,NA,ASSLDGGRSTEAF
TRBV18,TRBD1,12,NA,NA,ASSPPRGMETQY
TRBV7-9,TRBD2,14,TRBJ2-7,few,ASSPPGGVATYEQY
TRBV4-3,NA,14,TRBJ1-6,NA,ASSQEVRQGNSPLH
TRBV7-9,NA,13,TRBJ1-6,NA,ASSPDSGFSVYLH
TRBV20-1,NA,11,TRBJ2-1,few,SARKAGYNEQF
TRBV3-1,NA,12,TRBJ2-7,NA,ASSQDLRRTEQY
TRBV28,TRBD1,13,TRBJ1-6,few,ASSSSTGNNSPLH
TRBV11-2,NA,13,NA,NA,ASSLRVGGWETQY
TRBV4-1,TRBD2,15,TRBJ2-5,NA,ASSQEAGGHLTETQY
TRBV5-1,TRBD1,12,TRBJ2-7,once,ASSFDRASSEQY
TRBV4-3,TRBD2,15,TRBJ2-7,NA,ASSQDLVSGGSYEQY
TRBV3-1,NA,11,TRBJ1-2,NA,ASSQVGNHGYT
TRBV20-1,NA,14,TRBJ1-4,once,SATTGPIATNEKLF
TRBV24-1,TRBD1,12,TRBJ1-2,NA,ATSDLRTGFGYT
TRBV4-1,NA,13,TRBJ2-5,few,ASSRSGGGEETQY
TRBV2,NA,11,TRBJ2-1,few,ASSPTTGNEQF
TRBV4-1,NA,14,TRBJ1-5,few,ASSQDLGLPSQPQH
TRBV6-2/TRBV6-3,TRBD1,17,TRBJ2-1,NA,ASFPPPDRGSHRDNEQF
TRBV4-3,NA,13,TRBJ2-1,few,ASSQGPYDPRGQF
TRBV15,TRBD2,13,TRBJ2-5,NA,ATSRAGGVQETQY
TRBV6-2/TRBV6-3,TRBD1,14,TRBJ2-2,NA,ASSYGTGTNTGELF
TRBV9,TRBD2,14,TRBJ2-1,NA,ASSPSGGVLYNEQF
TRBV7-8,NA,11,TRBJ2-5,NA,ASSVGGPETQY
TRBV3-1,NA,17,TRBJ2-2,NA,ASSQARGGKFANTGELF
TRBV12-3/TRBV12-4,NA,11,TRBJ2-3,NA,ASSLENTDTQY
TRBV14,NA,13,TRBJ2-7,NA,ASSQVTGTPYEQY
TRBV29-1,NA,10,TRBJ2-5,many,SLGGAQETQY
TRBV28,NA,13,TRBJ2-5,NA,ASSPLGGVQETQY
TRBV6-6,TRBD2,10,TRBJ2-1,few,TSGGSPPKQF
TRBV9,NA,13,TRBJ2-3,few,ASSPRDPGRGTQY
TRBV7-8,NA,13,TRBJ2-7,few,ASSLVELATYEQY